This TCR beta chain came from a study of T cells in Graves' hyperthyroidism and ophthalmopathy. From RNA transcripts, TCR beta CDR3 regions were amplified. RT-PCR in the first round (using the HTBI primer set) targeted the TCR CDR3. TCRdb used MiXCR to reprocess the multiplex PCR reads, holding one entry per CDR3 protein. Altogether approximately 260,000 distinct CDR3 sequences are present, about 15% being singletons, with the ten largest covering 30%. The CDR3 is made up of 13 amino acids. The germline V and J ends were trimmed by 5 bases and 1 base, with 6 bases remaining between them. Germline values: CDR1 GTSNPN, CDR2 SVGIG (reference sequence). This clonotype was observed at least ten times.

The receptor comes from a woman in her forties or fifties with Graves' hyperthyroidism that later progressed to Graves' ophthalmopathy. This chain joins TRBV30 and TRBJ2-6, with a possible D match to TRBD1 (6 bases). Sequenced: blood. The CDR3 DNA is TGTGCCTGGCAGGGGTCTGGGGCCAACGTCCTGACTTTC. Protein: CAWQGSGANVLTF.